This T cell receptor (beta chain) was sequenced in a study of T cell repertoires in cytomegalovirus infection. Whole-study context: Carrying CMV and the relevant HLA type showed in public TCR beta signatures.

There are many counts of this clonotype. TCRdb independently ran MiXCR on the reads; one entry per CDR3 protein. The sample consists of about 76,000 distinct CDR3 sequences, 3.7% of them appearing once. The germline gives CDR1 DFQATT, CDR2 SNEGSKA (reference sequence). This CDR3 region has 13 residues. V was cut by 3 bases and J by 3 bases, with 12 bases left in between. The rearrangement uses TRBV20-1 and TRBJ2-7; no firm D call. Material for sequencing was PBMCs. This receptor was taken from a human donor in good health (CMV status not recorded). Some clones in this sample may be carry-over from other donors' samples. The DNA for the CDR3 is TGCAGTGCTAGCGTTGGGGTGGACTACGAGCAGTACTTC. This sequence encodes CSASVGVDYEQYF.